These 27 T cell receptor beta chains share one sample of origin, sequenced in a study of T-cell reconstitution after alpha-beta-depleted transplantation in children. Unique molecular identifiers were used in preparing the TCRbeta library. MiXCR, run by TCRdb on the PCR reads, gives a single entry per CDR3 protein. Here the sample spans over 2,500 distinct CDR3 sequences, about 30% being singletons. Sequencing used PBMCs, mostly from graft donor cells, obtained 60 days after TCRalphabeta/CD19-depleted stem cell transplant. The receptors here all came from a male patient aged 2-15 years who had a stem cell transplant for acute myeloid leukemia, so the T cells may come from the graft donor.

V is TRBV7-2 and J is TRBJ2-5; D remains unclear. Trimming removed 0 bases from V and 2 bases from J, with 7 bases in between. CDR3 size: 14 residues. Germline CDR1 is SGHTA and CDR2 is FQGNSA. CDR3 bases: TGTGCCAGCAGCTTAGCGCATTCTCAAGAGACCCAGTACTTC. Residues: CASSLAHSQETQYF.

There are many counts of this clonotype. The J gene is TRBJ2-7, the V gene TRBV6-4; D is ambiguous. Germline CDR1 and CDR2: MRHNA and SNTAGT. V lost 0 bases and J 4 bases, leaving 10 bases between the germline ends. The CDR3 contains 14 residues. The CDR3 nucleotides read TGTGCCAGCAGTGACTCGAAACCCCATTACGAGCAGTACGTC. Translation: CASSDSKPHYEQYV.

This clonotype came up a few times. The chain joins TRBV4-2 to TRBJ1-1; D gene uncertain. CDR3 length: 14 residues. V was trimmed by 4 bases and J by 1 base, leaving 10 bases between them. CDR1 is LGHNA, CDR2 YNFKEQ, per germline. The CDR3 region is CASSPRRENTEAFF. CDR3 coding DNA: TGTGCCAGCAGCCCCCGGCGGGAGAACACTGAAGCTTTCTTT.

In its sample, this clonotype is medium-sized (0.01 to 0.1%). V gene TRBV7-9 combines with J gene TRBJ2-3; 8 nucleotides match TRBD2. CDR3 length equals 15 residues. Germline V lookup: CDR1 SEHNR, CDR2 FQNEAQ (reference sequence). V was pared by 3 bases and J by 2 bases, with 4 bases of the junction left unmatched. CDR3 in amino acids: CASSLGLEVTDTQYF. CDR3 coding DNA: TGTGCCAGCAGCTTGGGACTAGAGGTCACAGATACGCAGTATTTT. The variable domain in full, completed from reference TRBV7-9 and TRBJ2-3, reads DTGVSQNPRHKITKRGQNVTFRCDPISEHNRLYWYRQTLGQGPEFLTYFQNEAQLEKSRLLSDRFSAERPKGSFSTLEIQRTEQGDSAMYLCASSLGLEVTDTQYFGPGTRLTVL.

Comments on this clonotype: This sequence may be a read error, since a much larger clone differs from it by one base. The rearrangement joins TRBV7-9 to TRBJ2-7, with unresolved D. The V gene lost 4 bases and the J gene lost 5 bases, with 15 bases spanning the gap. The CDR3 is 14 amino acids. Germline assignment: CDR1 SEHNR and CDR2 FQNEAQ (reference sequence). CDR3 DNA sequence: TGTGCCAGCAGCTCAGAGCGAATTAGGGACGAGCAGTACTTC. As protein: CASSSERIRDEQYF. The full variable domain, rest sourced from reference TRBV7-9 and TRBJ2-7, is DTGVSQNPRHKITKRGQNVTFRCDPISEHNRLYWYRQTLGQGPEFLTYFQNEAQLEKSRLLSDRFSAERPKGSFSTLEIQRTEQGDSAMYLCASSSERIRDEQYFGPGTRLTVT.

At least ten counts were recorded for this clonotype. The chain combines TRBV19 with TRBJ2-1; D is ambiguous. The V gene's germline CDR1 is LNHDA and CDR2 SQIVND (reference sequence). The CDR3 has 15 residues. V shed 1 base and J shed 2 bases, with 9 bases lying between them. CDR3 loop: CASSIGLNPYNEQFF. The DNA of the CDR3 is TGTGCCAGTAGTATAGGCCTCAACCCCTACAATGAGCAGTTCTTC.

This clonotype came up a few times. J is TRBJ2-4 and V is TRBV6-2 or TRBV6-3; no clear D gene. CDR3 length: 17 residues. The ends were cut back, 2 bases at V and 2 bases at J, with 16 bases in the middle. Germline V gives CDR1 MNHEY, CDR2 SVGEGT. The DNA for the CDR3 is TGTGCCAGCAGTTACCGGGTCGTCCGGATAACCAAAAACATTCAGTACTTC. This translates into CASSYRVVRITKNIQYF.

This clonotype was found many times. The rearrangement joins TRBV27 to TRBJ2-3, with 9 bases that match TRBD2. Germline CDR1 and CDR2: MNHEY and SMNVEV (reference sequence). The V and J ends lost 8 bases and 6 bases, in that order; junction bases with no gene match: 9. The CDR3 is 14 residues long. The CDR3 DNA follows: TGTGCCAGCCGGGATAGCGGGAGTGCGGATACGCAGTATTTT. This gives the protein CASRDSGSADTQYF.

This clonotype has at least ten counts. V usage is TRBV7-9 and J usage is TRBJ2-2, with D perhaps TRBD1 or TRBD2 (5 bases each). This CDR3 is 16 amino acids long. Germline V gene lookup returns CDR1 SEHNR and CDR2 FQNEAQ (reference sequence). Trimming cost V 4 bases and J 5 bases, with 17 bases left between them. The CDR3 DNA sequence: TGTGCCAGCAGCTCCAGTGGTGGGGGACGGACCGGGGAGCTGTTTTTT. The encoded protein is CASSSSGGGRTGELFF. The full variable domain, in which reference TRBV7-9 and TRBJ2-2 provide the parts outside the CDR3, is DTGVSQNPRHKITKRGQNVTFRCDPISEHNRLYWYRQTLGQGPEFLTYFQNEAQLEKSRLLSDRFSAERPKGSFSTLEIQRTEQGDSAMYLCASSSSGGGRTGELFFGEGSRLTVL.

This clonotype appeared many times. V gene TRBV5-1 combines with J gene TRBJ2-5; D is unresolved. This CDR3 is 13 amino acids long. Germline V gene lookup returns CDR1 SGHRS and CDR2 YFSETQ. Trimming removed 2 bases at V and 5 bases at J, with 10 bases between. DNA of the CDR3: TGCGCCAGCAGCTTTGACGTAAGGGAGACCCAGTACTTC. As protein: CASSFDVRETQYF.

The V call is TRBV27, the J call TRBJ2-7; D is perhaps TRBD1 (6 bases). The germline V and J ends were trimmed by 0 bases and 6 bases, with 9 bases remaining between them. This CDR3 region has 13 residues. Germline lookup yields CDR1 MNHEY and CDR2 SMNVEV (reference sequence). CDR3 protein: CASSLSGAREQYF. The CDR3 DNA follows: TGTGCCAGCAGTTTATCGGGGGCACGCGAGCAGTACTTC.

Of note for this clonotype: Germline is not matched at one junction end, which may reflect a read error. This chain connects TRBV3-1 to TRBJ2-3; the match to TRBD2 covers 8 bases. CDR3 length equals 17 residues. CDR1 and CDR2 from the germline V gene are LGHDT and YNNKEL (reference sequence). CDR3 residues: CACCHDPWRGDTGTQYF. DNA of the CDR3: TGTGCCTGCTGCCACGACCCGTGGCGGGGGGACACAGGTACGCAGTATTTT.

This clonotype was counted many times. The rearrangement links TRBV12-3 or TRBV12-4 to TRBJ2-3; 15 bases are a match to TRBD2. Losses at the gene ends were 6 bases for V and 6 bases for J; bases not matched to a gene: 13. The CDR3 extends over 18 amino acids. CDR3 DNA sequence: TGTGCCAGCAGCTTCATAAGGACTAGCGGGAGGGCGGCCGATACGCAGTATTTT. Its protein is CASSFIRTSGRAADTQYF.

Ten or more counts support this clonotype. The rearrangement uses TRBV12-3 or TRBV12-4 and TRBJ1-3, with 8 bases fitting TRBD1. The V and J ends lost 6 bases and 7 bases, in that order; junction bases with no gene match: 14. CDR3 size: 16 residues. This CDR3 reads CASRWFAGGLGNTIYF. For the CDR3, the DNA is TGTGCCAGCAGGTGGTTCGCAGGGGGCTTGGGTAACACCATATATTTT.

This clonotype was seen only a few times. The V call is TRBV5-1, the J call TRBJ2-2, with D unclear. V dropped 1 base and J dropped 4 bases, with 11 bases sitting between them. CDR3 size: 15 residues. Germline-derived CDR1 and CDR2 are SGHRS and YFSETQ. CDR3 DNA sequence: TGCGCCAGCAGCTTGTCGGAGTCCCGCACCGGGGAGCTGTTTTTT. The encoded protein is CASSLSESRTGELFF.

This clonotype was detected a few times. The chain recombines TRBV10-3 with TRBJ1-2; D ambiguous. The CDR3 is made up of 12 amino acids. V was shortened by 6 bases and J by 3 bases, with 8 bases between the two germline ends. From germline, CDR1 is ENHRY and CDR2 SYGVKD. Written as DNA, the CDR3 is TGTGCCATCAGGGGCGACTACTATGGCTACACCTTC. Amino acids: CAIRGDYYGYTF.

The sample holds many counts of this clonotype. CDR3 protein: CASSPGAEETQYF. The CDR3 DNA reads TGTGCCAGCAGCCCGGGGGCCGAAGAGACCCAGTACTTC. V is TRBV4-2 and J is TRBJ2-5; D tentatively fits TRBD1 or TRBD2 (6 bases each). V gave up 4 bases and J gave up 3 bases, with 9 bases separating them. The CDR3 extends over 13 amino acids. From germline, CDR1 is LGHNA and CDR2 YNFKEQ.

The gene calls are TRBV10-1 and TRBJ2-3; TRBD2 matches at 8 bases. From germline, CDR1 is WNHNN and CDR2 SYGVQD (reference sequence). V was clipped by 6 bases and J by 8 bases; unmatched bases: 34. The CDR3 has 22 residues. The CDR3 DNA sequence: TGCGCCAGCAGACTAGCGGTGGTCGGTTTTACTGGGATCTGGCCGACCGAAGGTACGCAGTATTTT. Translated, it gives CASRLAVVGFTGIWPTEGTQYF.

This clonotype was observed many times. The V call is TRBV20-1, the J call TRBJ2-7, with 12 bases fitting TRBD1. The junction had 5 bases not matched to a gene; V was cut back by 4 bases and J by 7 bases. This CDR3 spans 13 amino acids. The germline CDR1 and CDR2 sequences are DFQATT and SNEGSKA (reference sequence). The DNA for the CDR3 is TGCAGTGCTACGGGACAGGGGGCTCGGGAGCAGTACTTC. Translated, it gives CSATGQGAREQYF.

This clonotype has at least ten counts. The chain couples TRBV6-1 to TRBJ2-2; D possibly corresponds to TRBD1 (5 bases). This CDR3 has 14 residues. Germline CDR1 MNHNS, CDR2 SASEGT. Trimming removed 7 bases at V and 6 bases at J, with 15 bases between. The CDR3 loop is CASTTPGLAGELFF. CDR3 DNA: TGTGCCAGCACCACCCCAGGGCTTGCCGGGGAGCTGTTTTTT.

This clonotype was seen ten or more times. The germline gene is not matched at one end of the junction; a read error may be the cause. V usage is TRBV7-9 and J usage is TRBJ1-2; 7 positions agree with TRBD1. The CDR3 has 16 amino acids. Per germline, CDR1 SEHNR and CDR2 FQNEAQ (reference sequence). The CDR3 DNA is TGTGCCAGCACCTTAAACTCACAGGGGAGGGGAGATGGCTACACCTTC. Residues: CASTLNSQGRGDGYTF.

This clonotype ranks as medium-sized. The rearrangement joins TRBV4-2 to TRBJ2-5; 8 bases map to TRBD2. The J segment lost 3 bases and the V segment lost 0 bases, leaving 9 bases of the junction unmatched. The CDR3 consists of 17 residues. CDR1 and CDR2 from the germline V gene are LGHNA and YNFKEQ. The CDR3 loop reads CASSQEASGSMEETQYF. CDR3 DNA: TGTGCCAGCAGCCAAGAAGCAAGCGGGAGTATGGAAGAGACCCAGTACTTC.

The chain couples TRBV3-1 to TRBJ2-1; 7 bases line up with TRBD2. The CDR3 spans 19 residues. Unmatched junction bases numbered 22, after V lost 11 bases and J lost 0 bases. The germline CDR1 and CDR2 sequences are LGHDT and YNNKEL (reference sequence). CDR3 in amino acids: CASCQEVGNPGGSYNEQFF. As DNA, the CDR3 is TGTGCCTCCTGCCAAGAGGTCGGGAATCCGGGAGGCTCCTACAATGAGCAGTTCTTC.

This clonotype was picked up many times. The rearrangement joins TRBV12-3 or TRBV12-4 to TRBJ2-3; D possibly corresponds to TRBD2 (6 bases). The CDR3 runs 14 residues. V lost 6 bases to trimming and J lost 2 bases, with 12 bases between them. CDR3 bases: TGTGCCAGCAGACCGGGACTCCACACAGATACGCAGTATTTT. As protein: CASRPGLHTDTQYF.

The chain has TRBV7-9 and TRBJ2-7, with 7 bases identical to TRBD1. The germline V gene encodes CDR1 SEHNR and CDR2 FQNEAQ (reference sequence). Trimming removed 3 bases from V and 3 bases from J; junction bases left unmatched: 2. This CDR3 is 13 amino acids long. CDR3 bases: TGTGCCAGCAGCTTCGACAGGGACTACGAGCAGTACGTC. Amino acid sequence: CASSFDRDYEQYV.

This clonotype was recorded many times. The chain has TRBV7-9 and TRBJ1-1; a possible D gene is TRBD1 (5 bases). Trimming cost V 3 bases and J 5 bases, with 19 bases left between them. The CDR3 contains 16 residues. Germline lookup yields CDR1 SEHNR and CDR2 FQNEAQ (reference sequence). The CDR3 protein is CASSFPRWGYRTEAFF. In DNA, the CDR3 is TGTGCCAGCAGCTTCCCCCGGTGGGGGTATAGGACTGAAGCTTTCTTT.

This clonotype was recorded at least ten times. The chain has TRBV7-9 and TRBJ2-7; 8 positions match TRBD2. The CDR3 length is 16 residues. V dropped 0 bases and J dropped 3; count of bases not matched to a gene: 7. Germline V gene data show CDR1 as SEHNR and CDR2 as FQNEAQ (reference sequence). Written as DNA, the CDR3 is TGTGCCAGCAGCTTAGCGGCCGGGACTAGAATCTACGAGCAGTACGTC. It codes for CASSLAAGTRIYEQYV.